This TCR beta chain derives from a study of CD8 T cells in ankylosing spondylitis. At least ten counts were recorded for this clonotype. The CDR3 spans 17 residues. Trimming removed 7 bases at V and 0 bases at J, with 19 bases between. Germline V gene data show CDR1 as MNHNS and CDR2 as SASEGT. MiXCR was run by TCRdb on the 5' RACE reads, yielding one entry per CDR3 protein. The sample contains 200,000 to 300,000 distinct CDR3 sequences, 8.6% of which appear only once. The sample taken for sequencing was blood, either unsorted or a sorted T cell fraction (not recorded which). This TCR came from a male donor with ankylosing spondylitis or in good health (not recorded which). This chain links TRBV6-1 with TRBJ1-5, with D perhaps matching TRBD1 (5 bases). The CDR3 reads CASTLGHNIYSNQPQHF. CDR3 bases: TGTGCCAGCACCCTAGGACACAACATCTATAGCAATCAGCCCCAGCATTTT.